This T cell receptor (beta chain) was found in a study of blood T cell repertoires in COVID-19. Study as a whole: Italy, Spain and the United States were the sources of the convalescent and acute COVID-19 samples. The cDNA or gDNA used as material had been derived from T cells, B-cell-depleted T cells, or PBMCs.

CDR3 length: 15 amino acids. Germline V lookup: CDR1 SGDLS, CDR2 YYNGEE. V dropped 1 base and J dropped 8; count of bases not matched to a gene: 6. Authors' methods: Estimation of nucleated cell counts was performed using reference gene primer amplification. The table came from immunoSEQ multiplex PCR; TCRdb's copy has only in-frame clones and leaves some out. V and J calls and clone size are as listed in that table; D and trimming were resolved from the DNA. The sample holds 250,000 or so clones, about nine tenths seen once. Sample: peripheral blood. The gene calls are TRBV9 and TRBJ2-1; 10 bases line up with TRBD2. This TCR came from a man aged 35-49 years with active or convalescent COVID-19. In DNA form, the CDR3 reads TGTGCCAGCAGCGTACTAGCGGGAGAAGTCGATGAGCAGTTCTTC. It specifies CASSVLAGEVDEQFF.